The present T cell receptor (beta chain) was sequenced within a study of cytomegalovirus exposure and HLA in healthy donors. General study findings and limits: CMV serostatus was the sole immune exposure data available. Sequencing depth roughly uniform across donors was assumed in presence/absence analyses.

Germline CDR1 reads MGHRA; CDR2 reads YSYEKL. The CDR3 runs 16 residues. Trimming removed 4 bases at V and 5 bases at J, with 21 bases between. At collection, donors were nominally healthy, but unrecorded immune exposures were probable. Concerning this clone: The antigen is not known.

The PCR made use of 60 Vbeta and 13 Jbeta primers. Generated by immunoSEQ multiplex PCR, the TCRdb table keeps only in-frame clones and is missing some. The sample has approximately 120,000 clones; 72% are singletons. This receptor was obtained from a man aged 25-45 years in good health and CMV-seronegative. The sample was PBMCs. The chain employs TRBV4-1 and TRBJ2-7; perhaps TRBD2 as D (6 bases). CDR3 DNA: TGCGCCAGCAGCCCAGCCACGAGACTAGGGTCCCACGAGCAGTACTTC. Translating gives CASSPATRLGSHEQYF.